The 9 T cell receptor beta chains below come from one sample, sequenced in a study of shared clonotypes between healthy human individuals (dated by TCRdb to about 2020). Library construction relied on the immunoSEQ multiplex PCR assay. This is the immuneACCESS table as TCRdb keeps it, with only in-frame sequences that have V and J called. A part of the clones is gone; compared with another copy, unresolved V genes explain less than half, and the rest is unexplained. In all, the sample holds over 800,000 clones, and about 92% of those were seen once. The biggest ten clones account for around 24% of the sample. CD8 naive samples were obtained by positive selection for CCR7 among CD45RO-negative cells, yielding a CD45RA+CCR7+ population from which TemRA cells were excluded. Sequencing was done on a sample of naive CD8+ T cells sorted from blood. The sample's cell subset or site label is to be understood as: CD45RA+CCR7+. The receptors shown here come from a young man in good health.

V gene TRBV7-9 combines with J gene TRBJ2-5; TRBD1 might be the D (5 bases). Germline V gives CDR1 SEHNR, CDR2 FQNEAQ (reference sequence). The CDR3 totals 15 residues. Trimming left V 5 bases short and J 0 bases short, with 13 bases between. Here the CDR3 DNA reads TGTGCCAGCAGCCACCGTAGCAGGGACCAAGAGACCCAGTACTTC. Translating gives CASSHRSRDQETQYF.

The V gene is TRBV18, the J gene TRBJ1-1; D perhaps matches TRBD1 (5 bases). With 6 bases removed from V and 11 bases from J, the gap between germline ends came to 28 bases. CDR3 size: 16 residues. Germline V CDR1 and CDR2: KGHSH, LQKENI. CDR3 sequence reads: CASSPTGGGGISYAFF. The CDR3 DNA is TGTGCCAGCTCGCCCACCGGCGGGGGGGGGATCTCCTATGCTTTCTTT.

This clone was picked up one time. The chain is built from TRBV7-9 and TRBJ2-7; TRBD2 matches at 7 bases. Per germline, CDR1 SEHNR and CDR2 FQNEAQ (reference sequence). After removal of 2 bases from V and 2 bases from J, the junction contained 9 bases not matched to a gene. This CDR3 contains 16 residues. CDR3 nucleotides: TGTGCCAGCAGCTTAAGGTCGGCGGGAGACCCCTACGAGCAGTACTTC. It encodes CASSLRSAGDPYEQYF.

The V call is TRBV11-2, the J call TRBJ2-3; unclear D gene. Germline CDR1 reads SGHAT; CDR2 reads FQNNGV. This CDR3 is built from 13 residues. Trimming removed 0 bases from V and 1 base from J, with 2 bases in between. DNA for the CDR3: TGTGCCAGCAGCTTAGATGGCACAGATACGCAGTATTTT. Its translation: CASSLDGTDTQYF.

The chain couples TRBV2 to TRBJ1-5; perhaps TRBD1 as D (6 bases). CDR1 SNHLY and CDR2 FYNNEI come from the germline V gene. V was clipped by 1 base and J by 6 bases, with 10 bases between them. There are 14 residues in the CDR3. The CDR3 spells CASSEVGGAQPQHF. In DNA form, the CDR3 reads TGTGCCAGCAGTGAAGTTGGGGGGGCTCAGCCCCAGCATTTT.

The chain combines TRBV11-3 with TRBJ2-5; D perhaps matches TRBD2 (5 bases). The CDR3 has 13 amino acids. Germline CDR1 reads SGHNT; CDR2 reads YENEEA. The V end was cut by 2 bases, the J end by 5 bases, with 9 bases between. The CDR3 DNA follows: TGTGCCAGCAGCTTAAGTACGGGGGAGACCCAGTACTTC. As protein: CASSLSTGETQYF. Full variable domain (remainder filled in from reference TRBV11-3 and TRBJ2-5): EAGVVQSPRYKIIEKKQPVAFWCNPISGHNTLYWYLQNLGQGPELLIRYENEEAVDDSQLPKDRFSAERLKGVDSTLKIQPAELGDSAVYLCASSLSTGETQYFGPGTRLLVL.

The chain combines TRBV15 with TRBJ2-2; TRBD2 aligns across 7 bases. The CDR3 totals 15 residues. With V trimmed by 5 bases and J by 1 base, 4 bases remained unmatched. CDR1 is LNHNV, CDR2 YYDKDF, per germline (reference sequence). The CDR3 DNA reads as TGTGCCACCAGCTCCGCTAGCGGGAACACCGGGGAGCTGTTTTTT. Amino acids: CATSSASGNTGELFF.

The chain is built from TRBV27 and TRBJ2-7, with TRBD2 identical over 9 bases. Germline CDR1 is MNHEY and CDR2 is SMNVEV (reference sequence). The CDR3 is 16 residues long. V dropped 5 bases and J dropped 5; count of bases not matched to a gene: 13. The CDR3 protein is CASSPPTSGRINEQYF. DNA of the CDR3: TGTGCCAGCAGTCCACCGACTAGCGGACGAATTAACGAGCAGTACTTC.

The gene calls are TRBV7-3 and TRBJ1-1; no definite D call. Deletions cut 4 bases from V and 1 base from J, with 19 bases between. Germline V gives CDR1 SGHTA, CDR2 FQGTGA. The CDR3 is made up of 17 amino acids. The CDR3 DNA reads TGTGCCAGCAGCTCCGATTCCGTCGACGGGCAGAACACTGAAGCTTTCTTT. Its protein product is CASSSDSVDGQNTEAFF.